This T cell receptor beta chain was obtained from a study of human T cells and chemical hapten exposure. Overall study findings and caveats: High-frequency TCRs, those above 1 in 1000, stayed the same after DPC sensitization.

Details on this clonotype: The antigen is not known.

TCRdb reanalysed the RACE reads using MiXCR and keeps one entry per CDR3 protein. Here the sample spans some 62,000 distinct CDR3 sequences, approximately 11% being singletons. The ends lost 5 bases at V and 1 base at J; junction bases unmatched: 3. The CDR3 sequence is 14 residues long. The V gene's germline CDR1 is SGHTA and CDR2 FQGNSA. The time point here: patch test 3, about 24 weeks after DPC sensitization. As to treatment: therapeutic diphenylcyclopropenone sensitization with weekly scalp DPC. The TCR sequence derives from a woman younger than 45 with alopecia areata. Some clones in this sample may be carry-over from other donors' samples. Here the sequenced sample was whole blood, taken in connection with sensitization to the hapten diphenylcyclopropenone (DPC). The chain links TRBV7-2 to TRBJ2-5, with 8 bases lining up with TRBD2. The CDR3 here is CASSPTSGQETQYF. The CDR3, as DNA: TGTGCCAGCAGCCCAACTAGCGGCCAAGAGACCCAGTACTTC.